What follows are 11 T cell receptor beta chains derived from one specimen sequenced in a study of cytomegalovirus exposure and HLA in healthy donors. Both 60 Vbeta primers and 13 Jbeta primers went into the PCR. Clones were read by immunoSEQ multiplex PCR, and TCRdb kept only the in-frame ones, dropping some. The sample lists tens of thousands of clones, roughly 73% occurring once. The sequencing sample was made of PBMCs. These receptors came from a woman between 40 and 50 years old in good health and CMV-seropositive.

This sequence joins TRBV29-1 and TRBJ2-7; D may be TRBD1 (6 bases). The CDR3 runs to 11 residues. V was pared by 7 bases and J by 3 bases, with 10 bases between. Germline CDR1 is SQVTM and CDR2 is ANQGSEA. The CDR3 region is CSGGHFYEQYF. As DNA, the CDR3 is TGCAGCGGGGGACATTTCTACGAGCAGTACTTC.

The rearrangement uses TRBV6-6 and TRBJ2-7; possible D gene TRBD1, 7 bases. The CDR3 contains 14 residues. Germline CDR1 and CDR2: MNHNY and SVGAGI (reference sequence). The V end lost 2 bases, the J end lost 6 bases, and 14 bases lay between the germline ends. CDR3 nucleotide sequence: TGTGCCAGCAGTTACGGGCAGGGGGGACGCGAGCAGTACTTC. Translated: CASSYGQGGREQYF.

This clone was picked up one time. The CDR3 reads CASSLKIAERFPGPKNIQYF. As DNA, the CDR3 is TGTGCCAGCAGCTTGAAAATTGCCGAACGTTTCCCAGGCCCCAAAAACATTCAGTACTTC. The V and J genes are TRBV7-6 and TRBJ2-4; D unresolved. Trimming took 3 bases from V and 2 from J, leaving 26 bases between them. The germline gives CDR1 SGHVS, CDR2 FNYEAQ. The CDR3 consists of 20 residues.

In nucleotides, the CDR3 is TGTGCCAGCAGCTTGGCAGGGACAGGGGCGTACAATGAGCAGTTCTTC. This encodes CASSLAGTGAYNEQFF. V gene TRBV5-8 combines with J gene TRBJ2-1, with 10 bases matching TRBD1. V shed 0 bases, J shed 4 bases, and the junction held 4 bases outside the gene matches. Germline CDR1 is SGHTS and CDR2 is YDEGEE. The CDR3 consists of 16 residues.

CDR3 in amino acids: CASSLDGSGEKLFF. DNA for the CDR3: TGTGCCAGCAGTTTAGACGGTTCCGGGGAAAAACTGTTTTTT. The chain joins TRBV28 to TRBJ1-4; no reliable D call. CDR3 length: 14 residues. Trimming shortened V by 2 bases and J by 8 bases, and 12 bases separated the two germline ends. Germline CDR1 and CDR2: MDHEN and SYDVKM. The variable domain in full, with the rest retrieved from reference TRBV28 and TRBJ1-4, is DVKVTQSSRYLVKRTGEKVFLECVQDMDHENMFWYRQDPGLGLRLIYFSYDVKMKEKGDIPEGYSVSREKKERFSLILESASTNQTSMYLCASSLDGSGEKLFFGSGTQLSVL.

This CDR3 is CASSPRAQGPTHAGELFF. Here the CDR3 DNA reads TGTGCCAGCTCACCACGGGCGCAGGGGCCGACCCACGCCGGGGAGCTGTTTTTT. The rearrangement links TRBV18 to TRBJ2-2; a weak D match, TRBD1 (6 bases). The V gene lost 1 base and the J gene lost 6 bases, with 21 bases spanning the gap. Germline V gene lookup returns CDR1 KGHSH and CDR2 LQKENI. CDR3 length equals 18 residues.

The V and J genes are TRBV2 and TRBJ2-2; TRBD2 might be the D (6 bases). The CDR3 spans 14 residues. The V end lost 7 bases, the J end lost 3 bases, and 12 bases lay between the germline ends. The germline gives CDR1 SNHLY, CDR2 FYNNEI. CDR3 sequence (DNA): TGTGCCAGCAAGCCGGGACTTTACACCGGGGAGCTGTTTTTT. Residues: CASKPGLYTGELFF.

CDR3 DNA: TGTGCCACCCGAGGGATCGTCAGCAATCAGCCCCAGCATTTT. This translates into CATRGIVSNQPQHF. The V gene is TRBV28, the J gene TRBJ1-5; D unclear. The CDR3 extends over 14 amino acids. Germline V CDR1 and CDR2: MDHEN, SYDVKM. Trimming took 10 bases from V and 1 from J, leaving 14 bases between them. Full variable domain (outside the CDR3, taken from reference TRBV28 and TRBJ1-5): DVKVTQSSRYLVKRTGEKVFLECVQDMDHENMFWYRQDPGLGLRLIYFSYDVKMKEKGDIPEGYSVSREKKERFSLILESASTNQTSMYLCATRGIVSNQPQHFGDGTRLSIL.

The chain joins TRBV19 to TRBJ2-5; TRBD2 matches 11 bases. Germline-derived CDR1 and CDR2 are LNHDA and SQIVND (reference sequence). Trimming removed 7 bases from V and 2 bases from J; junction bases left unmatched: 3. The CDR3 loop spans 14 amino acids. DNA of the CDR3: TGTGCCAGTACCTTAGCGGGAGGGCAAGAGACCCAGTACTTC. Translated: CASTLAGGQETQYF.

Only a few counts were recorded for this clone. The CDR3 spells CASSLLAGGNNEQFF. CDR3 coding DNA: TGCGCCAGCAGCCTACTAGCGGGGGGGAACAATGAGCAGTTCTTC. V and J are TRBV4-3 and TRBJ2-1; 13 nucleotides line up with TRBD2. The CDR3 runs to 15 residues. CDR1 and CDR2 (germline): LGHNA, YSLEER. V lost 4 bases and J lost 5; bases outside the gene matches: 2.

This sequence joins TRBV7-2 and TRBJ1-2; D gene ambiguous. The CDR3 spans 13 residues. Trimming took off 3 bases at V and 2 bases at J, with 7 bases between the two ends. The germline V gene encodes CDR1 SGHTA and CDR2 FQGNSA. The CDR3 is CASSFARNYGYTF. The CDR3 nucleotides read TGTGCCAGCAGCTTCGCCAGGAACTATGGCTACACCTTC. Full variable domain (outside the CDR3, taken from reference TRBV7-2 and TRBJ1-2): GAGVSQSPSNKVTEKGKDVELRCDPISGHTALYWYRQSLGQGLEFLIYFQGNSAPDKSGLPSDRFSAERTGGSVSTLTIQRTQQEDSAVYLCASSFARNYGYTFGSGTRLTVV.